Listed below are T cell receptor beta chains from one sample, sequenced in a study of cytomegalovirus exposure and HLA in healthy donors. The repertoire was sequenced with immunoSEQ multiplex PCR; TCRdb's copy has only in-frame clones and lacks some. The sample records about 180,000 clones, about 80% being singletons. Specimen: PBMCs. All receptors derive from a man younger than 35 in good health and CMV-seronegative. Both conserved end residues are part of each CDR3. A D gene is named only where the DNA matches it firmly. Expanded clones are given a class, and other clones once, few, many or no size at all.

>few|TRBV30|-|TRBJ1-3
TGTGCCTGGAGTAGGGGTGGTGGAAACACCATATATTTT
CAWSRGGGNTIYF
>-|TRBV5-8|-|TRBJ2-1
TGTGCCAGCAGCCGCGGACACCAGCTCTCCTACAATGAGCAGTTCTTC
CASSRGHQLSYNEQFF
>-|TRBV18|TRBD1|TRBJ1-1
TGTGCCAGCTCACCACTCTCCGACAGGGCCGGGGTGAACACTGAAGCTTTCTTT
CASSPLSDRAGVNTEAFF
>-|TRBV7-2|-|TRBJ1-3
TGTGCCAGCAGCCAAACAGGGTCCTCTGGAAACACCATATATTTT
CASSQTGSSGNTIYF
>-|TRBV4-2|TRBD1|TRBJ2-3
TGTGCCAGCAGCCAAGGGTTCAGGGGGCGCCCAGATACGCAGTATTTT
CASSQGFRGRPDTQYF
>few|TRBV11-2|TRBD1|TRBJ1-1
TGTGCCAGCAGCACCCAGGGGGCGAACACTGAAGCTTTCTTT
CASSTQGANTEAFF
>-|TRBV6-6|TRBD1|TRBJ2-4
TGTGCCAGCAGCCTCAGGGGGCCAGCCAAAAACATTCAGTACTTC
CASSLRGPAKNIQYF
>-|TRBV7-9|-|TRBJ2-2
TGTTCCAGCACCACAACAGGGATCATAGGCATAAGAAAGGCCGGGGAGCTGTTTTTT
CSSTTTGIIGIRKAGELFF
>-|TRBV15|TRBD2|TRBJ2-1
TGTGCCACCACAAGCGGGGCGACCGTCAATGAGCAGTTCTTC
CATTSGATVNEQFF
>-|TRBV9|-|TRBJ2-7
TGTGCCAGCAGCGTAGGGTCTAGCGTTTCGTACGAGCAGTACTTC
CASSVGSSVSYEQYF
>-|TRBV15|-|TRBJ1-4
TGTGCCACCAGCAGATTTTCGTCGGCAGGGGATAATGAAAAACTGTTTTTT
CATSRFSSAGDNEKLFF
>-|TRBV19|-|TRBJ2-1
TGTGCCAGTACCAACTCGATACGTAACCGAATCTCCTACAATGAGCAGTTCTTC
CASTNSIRNRISYNEQFF
>-|TRBV28|TRBD1|TRBJ2-7
TGTGCCAGCGGAATCAGGGGGCAGGAGCAGTACTTC
CASGIRGQEQYF
>-|TRBV19|-|TRBJ1-2
TGTGCCAGTAGTCCCCGGGAGGGCACTGGCTACACCTTC
CASSPREGTGYTF
>-|TRBV30|-|TRBJ1-2
TGTGCCTGGAGTGTACACAGAATCTATGGCTACACCTTC
CAWSVHRIYGYTF
>once|TRBV10-3|-|TRBJ1-1
TGTGCCATCAGTGAGTCGACAGGCCAATCCACTTTCTTT
CAISESTGQSTFF
>-|TRBV5-1|-|TRBJ1-2
TGCGCCAGCAGCTTCGGGGAATACTATGGCTACACCTTC
CASSFGEYYGYTF
>-|TRBV10-3|TRBD2|TRBJ2-7
TGTGCCATCAGTTCCCTAGCGGGCCAATACGAGCAGTACTTC
CAISSLAGQYEQYF
>few|TRBV7-8|TRBD2|TRBJ2-7
TGTGCCAGCAGCTTTGGTGTTAGCGGGGGCGGCGAGCAGTACTTC
CASSFGVSGGGEQYF
>-|TRBV7-2|-|TRBJ1-3
TGTGCCAGCAGCCCGAGGGGGTCCTCTGGAAACACCATATATTTT
CASSPRGSSGNTIYF
>-|TRBV6-5|-|TRBJ1-5
TGTGCCAGCAGTCAAACAACAGGGTACAATCAGCCCCAGCATTTT
CASSQTTGYNQPQHF
>-|TRBV5-1|-|TRBJ2-5
TGCGCCAGCAGCTTGGGGGACAGGCGGGGGGAGACCCAGTACTTC
CASSLGDRRGETQYF
>-|TRBV9|TRBD1|TRBJ2-5
TGTGCCAGCAGCGGGGGGACAGGGGGCGGCGAGACCCAGTACTTC
CASSGGTGGGETQYF
>-|TRBV27|TRBD2|TRBJ2-7
TGTGCCAGCAGTTTATTGGGGAGGGGCGAGCAGTACTTC
CASSLLGRGEQYF
>-|TRBV28|-|TRBJ1-2
TGTGCCAGCAGTTTTTGGGGGCAAAACTATGGCTACACCTTC
CASSFWGQNYGYTF
>-|TRBV13|-|TRBJ1-2
TGTGCCAGCAGCTTAAACAGGGCTGGCTACACCTTC
CASSLNRAGYTF
>few|TRBV18|TRBD2|TRBJ2-1
TGTGCCAGCTCGCGACTAGCGTATTCCTACAATGAGCAGTTCTTC
CASSRLAYSYNEQFF
>once|TRBV7-9|TRBD1|TRBJ2-1
TGTGCCAGCAGCTCTGTCCCGGGACAGGGGGCTGAGCAGTTCTTC
CASSSVPGQGAEQFF
>-|TRBV12-2|-|TRBJ2-3
TGTGCAAGTCGCTTTGAGCGGGAGTGGAGGTGGGGCACAGATACGCAGTATTTT
CASRFEREWRWGTDTQYF
>-|TRBV7-2|TRBD1|TRBJ2-5
TGTGCCAGCAGCTTAGCCCACACAGGGGGGTCTAGAGCTCAGTACTTC
CASSLAHTGGSRAQYF
>-|TRBV14|-|TRBJ1-2
TGTGCCAGCAGCCACCAGGCAAACCGCTATGGCTACACCTTC
CASSHQANRYGYTF
>-|TRBV29-1|TRBD1|TRBJ2-7
TGCAGCGACGGGTGGGACAGCGGCTACGAGCAGTACTTC
CSDGWDSGYEQYF
>-|TRBV4-1|-|TRBJ2-5
TGCGCCAGCAGCGGGCCGGGGTCCACAGAGACCCAGTACTTC
CASSGPGSTETQYF
>few|TRBV5-1|-|TRBJ1-1
TGCGCCAGCAGCTTGAAACTGTGGGGGGACCTGAACACTGAAGCTTTCTTT
CASSLKLWGDLNTEAFF
>once|TRBV10-3|TRBD2|TRBJ2-1
TGTGCCACTGCGGGCGGGGGGTCCTACAATGAGCAGTTCTTC
CATAGGGSYNEQFF
>-|TRBV12-1|-|TRBJ2-7
TGTGCCAGCAGCAGAGGGATACTAGCGGGAGTAGGGACTAGCTCCTACGAGCAGTACTTC
CASSRGILAGVGTSSYEQYF
>-|TRBV7-9|TRBD1|TRBJ2-7
TGTGCCAGCAGCTCCACCCAGGGGGCGGGGATCTACGAGCAGTACTTC
CASSSTQGAGIYEQYF
>-|TRBV19|-|TRBJ1-4
TGTGCCAGTATGGGGTGGGGCAGAGAAAATGAAAAACTGTTTTTT
CASMGWGRENEKLFF
>few|TRBV25-1|TRBD1|TRBJ1-5
TGTGCCATCCTGCCCCGGGACAGGGTTTTGGGTCAGCCCCAGCATTTT
CAILPRDRVLGQPQHF
>-|TRBV9|-|TRBJ1-5
TGTGCCAGCAGCGCAGGACAGCCCGATCAGCCCCAGCATTTT
CASSAGQPDQPQHF
>few|TRBV29-1|TRBD1|TRBJ2-7
TGCAGCGTTGAAGAGAATTCAGGGGGTGGTACGTACTTC
CSVEENSGGGTYF
>-|TRBV11-2|TRBD1|TRBJ1-2
TGTGCCAGCACCAATAACACCGGGACAGTAGCTAACTATGGCTACACCTTC
CASTNNTGTVANYGYTF
>-|TRBV6-4|TRBD1|TRBJ2-1
TGTGCCAGCGACGGAGACAGGGGGGGAATGAGCTCCTACAATGAGCAGTTCTTC
CASDGDRGGMSSYNEQFF
>-|TRBV19|TRBD2|TRBJ2-7
TGTGCCAGTAGTATGGTAGCGGGAGCGGCCTCCTTC
CASSMVAGAASF
>-|TRBV19|TRBD1|TRBJ1-2
TGTGCCAGTAGTAGCCTGGGGACAGGGCGCTATGGCTACACCTTC
CASSSLGTGRYGYTF
>-|TRBV4-2|TRBD2|TRBJ2-7
TGTGCCAGCAGCCACCTAGCGGGAGGGCCGGGGGAGCAGTACTTC
CASSHLAGGPGEQYF
>-|TRBV9|TRBD1|TRBJ1-2
TGTGCCAGCAGCGACCGGACAGGGAATTATGGCTACACCTTC
CASSDRTGNYGYTF
>-|TRBV28|-|TRBJ1-2
TGTGCCAGCAGTTTTAGCAGGGGTAACTATGGCTACACCTTC
CASSFSRGNYGYTF
>-|TRBV14|TRBD2|TRBJ2-7
TGTGCCAGCAGCCAAGTGAGCGGGGCCTCCTACGAGCAGTACTTC
CASSQVSGASYEQYF
>-|TRBV5-1|-|TRBJ2-5
TGCGCCAGCAGCTTCACAGGTCCTCAAGAGACCCAGTACTTC
CASSFTGPQETQYF
>-|TRBV2|TRBD2|TRBJ2-2
TGTGCCAGCAGTGAAGGGGGACTAGCGGGGGGGCCGGGCACCGGGGAGCTGTTTTTT
CASSEGGLAGGPGTGELFF
>-|TRBV5-4|-|TRBJ2-5
TGTGCCAGCAGCGACAAACAGGGTTATGAGACCCAGTACTTC
CASSDKQGYETQYF
>-|TRBV15|-|TRBJ2-6
TGTGCCACCAGCAGAGATGTCGGGATCTCTGGGGCCAACGTCCTGACTTTC
CATSRDVGISGANVLTF
>-|TRBV7-9|-|TRBJ2-3
TGTGCCAGCAGCTTAGACATATGGAGCACAGATACGCAGTATTTT
CASSLDIWSTDTQYF
>-|TRBV2|TRBD1|TRBJ1-2
TGTGCCAGCTTCTTGGGACAGGGGGTGGATGGCTACACCTTC
CASFLGQGVDGYTF
>-|TRBV2|-|TRBJ1-1
TGTGCCAGCAGACCGGGGGGCGTGATGAACACTGAAGCTTTCTTT
CASRPGGVMNTEAFF
>-|TRBV4-3|-|TRBJ2-4
TGCGCCAGCAGCCAAGTAGGGGCCGGAAACATTCAGTACTTC
CASSQVGAGNIQYF